This T cell receptor (beta chain) derives from a study of regulatory T cells in long-lasting Graves disease (dated by TCRdb to about 2021). About the study as a whole: In the newly diagnosed Graves' disease group, patients had been taking antithyroid drugs for less than 3 months. A total of approximately 35 samples underwent TCR sequencing: about 13 from persistent and roughly 20 from newly diagnosed Graves' disease patients. This study used TCR sequencing and RNA sequencing of peripheral blood to compare persistent Graves' disease patients against newly diagnosed Graves' disease patients. The study was conducted in China and was registered as a clinical trial.

Ten or more counts support this clonotype. Its antigen specificity is not known. No much larger clone exists at a distance of one base, and base qualities are not known. The CDR3 has 12 amino acids, counting the end cysteine and phenylalanine. Only the CDR3 portion is preserved as DNA: 36 bases, with reading frame beginning at the first base. For CDR1 and CDR2, the germline V gene lists SGHNT and YENEEA. V sheds 3 bases and J sheds 7 bases, leaving 8 bases between their ends. The paper's findings and limits, for the study overall: Only the TCR beta chain was sequenced and analyzed. Persistent disease showed preferential use of TRBV28, TRBJ1-2 and TRBJ2-5, whereas newly diagnosed disease favored TRBV20-1 and TRBJ2-1. Because the primary lesion, thyroid tissue, could not be accessed, the study looked at peripheral blood alone. Compared with newly diagnosed patients, persistent Graves' disease patients had lower TCR Shannon entropy and fewer highly expanded clones, which suggests clonal expansion. The authors acknowledged the small sample size as a limitation that may reduce accuracy. More public clonotypes were shared among persistent patients (approximately 3,000) than among newly diagnosed patients (roughly 960).

The time point tag for this specimen amounts to: newly diagnosed GD, antithyroid drugs for less than 3 months. For both TCR sequencing and RNA sequencing, RNA was extracted from PBMCs using TRIzol. Graves' disease was diagnosed according to American Thyroid Association guidelines. The patients came from an endocrinology department in Xi'an, China. Each patient gave 7 to 9.5 milliliters of peripheral blood, collected in an EDTA anticoagulant tube. Ficoll Paque Plus density gradient separation was used to isolate PBMCs, and no additional T cell sorting was done. RNA quality was checked with an Agilent 2100 Bioanalyzer and agarose gel, and concentration with a NanoDrop 2000. Preparation of the library involved multiplex PCR. The listed sequencing device is Illumina HiSeq 4000. TCR beta libraries were built with iRepertoire HTBI primers and Arm-PCR amplification of CDR3 regions. Before sequencing, the PCR products went through gel purification. Per the original workflow: Gene usage analysis of CDR3 amino acid clonotypes relied on the roughly 60 TRBV and 14 TRBJ segments identified across samples. Filtered high-quality paired reads were merged into contigs using COPE and FqMerger. BLAST was used to align contigs to IMGT TRBV, TRBD and TRBJ reference genes, with CDR3 defined following IMGT. Clonotypes above 0.1% frequency were classified as highly expanded clones. Shannon entropy served as the measure of repertoire diversity, while the Gini coefficient captured V-J evenness. Public clonotypes were defined as clonotypes shared by more than one individual. TCRdb trimmed the raw reads at Q25, called clones with MiXCR and kept productive beta chains. For every CDR3 protein sequence, its rows merge into one entry that carries the most common genes and DNA. The V and J calls, along with clone size, are taken from TCRdb and not from the paper's own processing. The sample table contains 400,000 to 550,000 distinct CDR3 sequences; only one count was recorded for over 15% of them. The ten largest make up around 11% of the sample.

These data also formed part of another study, on T cells in Graves' hyperthyroidism and ophthalmopathy. As described in the second report: A patient counted as having stable Graves' hyperthyroidism if no progression to ophthalmopathy occurred over 18 months of follow-up. Hyperthyroidism patients were newly diagnosed, with disease duration under 2 months, and aged 18 to 65 years. Any patient with an uncontrolled infection, another autoimmune disease, pregnancy or lactation was excluded. Diagnoses were based on clinical symptoms, serum thyroxine and TRAb, thyroid ultrasound and orbital computed tomography. The TCR CDR3 was subjected to a first round of RT-PCR using the HTBI primer set and the Qiagen OneStep RT-PCR kit. Most expanded thyroid clonotypes (frequency above 0.001) were also detected in blood, a finding suggesting that blood repertoires may reflect thyroid immune responses. Ophthalmopathy was separated from stable hyperthyroidism by a 13 V-J signature model, with 87.88% sensitivity and about 84% specificity obtained in cross-validation and 80%/75% obtained in testing. During validation, the model predicted progression to ophthalmopathy a median of about 6.5 months ahead of onset, with roughly 65% sensitivity and around 73% specificity. To identify TCR V-J signatures that set the groups apart, the researchers used a discovery cohort of about a hundred patients, made up of roughly 45 with Graves' ophthalmopathy and 55 to 65 with stable Graves' hyperthyroidism. Prospective prediction of ophthalmopathy was tested in an independent validation cohort consisting of 18 to 20 hyperthyroidism patients and approximately 16 patients who later progressed to ophthalmopathy. For training and testing, the 100 or so patients in the discovery cohort were randomly divided in a 7:3 ratio. In addition, the study compared T-cell repertoires in thyroid tissue and in blood from roughly 6 Graves' hyperthyroidism patients. After sampling, hyperthyroidism patients received methimazole starting at 30 mg daily, and ophthalmopathy patients received high-dose intravenous methylprednisolone. The libraries were constructed in a second round of multiplex PCR and then size-selected and purified. Paired-end sequencing of the libraries was performed with 100 bp reads on an Illumina HiSeq2000. SOAPnuke was used to process the raw data, throwing out any read that contained adapters or uncalled bases, had a mean Phred below 15, or lacked an exact constant-primer or identifier match. High-quality paired reads were merged using COPE v1.2.5, and each unique nucleotide sequence was defined as a clonotype. Clonotypes were aligned to IMGT TRBV, TRBD and TRBJ reference segments using MiTCR v1.1. Analysis was restricted to V-J combinations with a frequency above 0.0001, which covered 99.2% of repertoires. The TCS score was defined as the ratio of F50 (clonal expansion) to E x V (chaos), calculated using BLOSUM62-based TCRdist between CDR3 peptides within each V-J. Welch's t-statistics and random forest reduced roughly 540 V-J features to roughly 13, which were used in a naive Bayes classifier (R e1071). No statistical method was used to set the sample size in advance, and investigators knew the group allocation. The paper reports TCR Vbeta CDR3 sequencing of over 120 peripheral blood samples: approximately 43 ophthalmopathy, 70 to 85 hyperthyroidism and some 17 progressor patients.

The sequence came from a woman aged 25 to 45 with Graves disease. Donor details come from another sample of the same person, matched by shared clones. Recombination connected TRBV11-3 to TRBJ2-3; TRBD2 is perhaps the D gene, given 5 matching bases. The sequences come from peripheral blood mononuclear cells (PBMCs), collected at new diagnosis, from a patient treated with antithyroid drugs. CDR3 protein: CASSFPGNTQYF. The sequenced DNA is TGTGCCAGCAGCTTTCCGGGGAATACGCAGTATTTT.